The next 19 T cell receptor beta chains were all read from a single sample in a study of persistence of HIV-infected CD4 T cells. Sequencing used immunoSEQ version 4 in survey mode. Method: immunoSEQ multiplex PCR; TCRdb's copy keeps in-frame clones and lacks some. The data hold tens of thousands of clones, with roughly 71% observed a single time. No antigen has been identified for these receptors. An overlapping HIV-1 Gag peptide pool stimulated these cells at 1 ug/peptide/mL. Responding CD4+ T cells were sorted by upregulation of both CD40 ligand and CD69. The sequencing here drew on CD4+ T cells sorted from PBMCs after roughly 19-hour stimulation, taken from a patient who received antiretroviral therapy. The receptors derive from an adult man with HIV who was CMV-seropositive.

The chain has TRBV7-9 and TRBJ1-6; no definite D call. Germline values: CDR1 SEHNR, CDR2 FQNEAQ (reference sequence). This CDR3 has 14 residues. Trimming cost V 4 bases and J 8 bases, with 12 bases left between them. CDR3 in amino acids: CASSSQPQDSPLHF. CDR3 nucleotide sequence: TGTGCCAGCAGCTCTCAACCTCAGGATTCACCCCTCCACTTT.

On this clone itself: The junction departs from germline at one end; a sequencing error may be responsible. J is TRBJ2-2 and V is TRBV6-5, with a possible D match to TRBD1 (5 bases). Germline V gives CDR1 MNHEY, CDR2 SVGAGI. There are 15 residues in the CDR3. The CDR3 is CASTYSQGSAGELFF. The CDR3 region has the DNA TGTGCCAGCACTTACTCCCAGGGATCGGCCGGGGAGCTGTTTTTT.

V and J are TRBV6-1 and TRBJ1-2, with D maybe TRBD1 (6 bases). Germline lookup yields CDR1 MNHNS and CDR2 SASEGT. The CDR3 length is 13 residues. V lost 2 bases and J lost 11, with 15 bases in between. CDR3 in amino acids: CASSEFRGDGYTF. DNA for the CDR3: TGTGCCAGCAGTGAATTTAGGGGGGACGGGTACACCTTC.

This clone was counted once. This chain uses TRBV28 with TRBJ2-7, with TRBD1 matching over 8 bases. The length of the CDR3 is 14 residues. With V trimmed by 3 bases and J by 5 bases, 6 bases remained unmatched. The germline CDR1 and CDR2 sequences are MDHEN and SYDVKM. CDR3 in DNA: TGTGCCAGCAGTTTTCTGGGCAGGGGGCACGAGCAGTACTTC. This sequence encodes CASSFLGRGHEQYF.

CDR3 DNA: TGCGCCAGCAGCTTTAGTGGGACTACCGGCAATGAGCAGTTCTTC. This gives the protein CASSFSGTTGNEQFF. The chain combines TRBV5-1 with TRBJ2-1; TRBD2 matches at 7 bases. Per the germline V gene, CDR1 is SGHRS and CDR2 is YFSETQ. V was pared by 2 bases and J by 6 bases, with 8 bases of the junction left unmatched. CDR3 length: 15 amino acids.

V and J are TRBV11-1 and TRBJ1-6, with D uncertain. Germline V lookup: CDR1 SGHAT, CDR2 FQDESV (reference sequence). Trimming took 3 bases from V and 6 from J, leaving 9 bases between them. There are 14 residues in the CDR3. CDR3 in amino acids: CASSLDETNSPLHF. The CDR3, as DNA: TGTGCCAGCAGCTTGGACGAAACTAATTCACCCCTCCACTTT. The complete variable domain, with remaining parts taken from reference TRBV11-1 and TRBJ1-6, reads EAEVAQSPRYKITEKSQAVAFWCDPISGHATLYWYRQILGQGPELLVQFQDESVVDDSQLPKDRFSAERLKGVDSTLKIQPAELGDSAMYLCASSLDETNSPLHFGNGTRLTVT.

This clone was counted only a few times. The chain uses TRBV18 and TRBJ1-2, with 10 bases lining up with TRBD1. V shed 3 bases and J 8 bases; nucleotides not matched to a gene: 9. The CDR3 spans 15 residues. Per the germline V gene, CDR1 is KGHSH and CDR2 is LQKENI. Written as DNA, the CDR3 is TGTGCCAGCTCACCTTACTCCGGGACAGGGGCCGGCTACACCTTC. This gives the protein CASSPYSGTGAGYTF.

The chain recombines TRBV19 with TRBJ1-5, with D hard to call. V gave up 2 bases and J gave up 3 bases, with 8 bases separating them. The CDR3 is made up of 14 amino acids. Germline V lookup: CDR1 LNHDA, CDR2 SQIVND (reference sequence). In nucleotides, the CDR3 is TGTGCCAGTAGTATATACCAGGCCAATCAGCCCCAGCATTTT. Translating gives CASSIYQANQPQHF. Using reference TRBV19 and TRBJ1-5 for the parts outside the CDR3, the full variable domain is DGGITQSPKYLFRKEGQNVTLSCEQNLNHDAMYWYRQDPGQGLRLIYYSQIVNDFQKGDIAEGYSVSREKKESFPLTVTSAQKNPTAFYLCASSIYQANQPQHFGDGTRLSIL.

This clone has more than one count but fewer than ten. The chain combines TRBV9 with TRBJ1-3; no reliable D call. Trimming shortened V by 3 bases and J by 0 bases, and 10 bases separated the two germline ends. This CDR3 region has 15 residues. Per the germline V gene, CDR1 is SGDLS and CDR2 is YYNGEE. The CDR3 DNA reads TGTGCCAGCAGCGCCTCTCTCCGCTCTGGAAACACCATATATTTT. It translates to CASSASLRSGNTIYF.

The V and J genes are TRBV3-1 (or the pseudogene TRBV3-2) and TRBJ2-1, with a tentative D call TRBD1 (6 bases). The germline CDR1 and CDR2 sequences are LGHDT and YNNKEL (reference sequence). The CDR3 length is 14 residues. The V gene lost 4 bases and the J gene lost 3 bases, with 10 bases spanning the gap. The CDR3: CASSRQDLYNEQFF. CDR3 coding DNA: TGTGCCAGCAGCCGACAGGATCTCTACAATGAGCAGTTCTTC.

This rearrangement joins TRBV19 to TRBJ1-5; D unresolved. V was clipped by 4 bases and J by 1 base, with 5 bases between them. Germline CDR1 reads LNHDA; CDR2 reads SQIVND (reference sequence). The CDR3 covers 13 residues. Here the CDR3 reads CASSKPSNQPQHF. The CDR3 DNA reads as TGTGCCAGTAGTAAGCCCAGCAATCAGCCCCAGCATTTT.

V is TRBV5-1 and J is TRBJ2-1; 7 bases map to TRBD1. There are 13 residues in the CDR3. Looked up from germline, CDR1 is SGHRS and CDR2 is YFSETQ. Trimming cost V 4 bases and J 5 bases; bases outside gene matches: 3. CDR3 nucleotide sequence: TGCGCCAGCAGCCCGGGACAGCACAATGAGCAGTTCTTC. Its translation is CASSPGQHNEQFF.

The chain links TRBV11-2 to TRBJ2-5; TRBD1 is a possible D gene (6 bases). Germline CDR1 and CDR2: SGHAT and FQNNGV. The CDR3 runs to 14 residues. V lost 2 bases, J lost 2 bases, and 9 bases lay in between. The CDR3 loop is CASSLYRAQETQYF. In DNA form, the CDR3 reads TGTGCCAGCAGCTTATACAGGGCACAAGAGACCCAGTACTTC.

This clone appeared once. V is TRBV5-1 and J is TRBJ1-6; 9 bases are a match to TRBD1. The CDR3 is 14 amino acids. Per the germline V gene, CDR1 is SGHRS and CDR2 is YFSETQ. Trimming took 3 bases from V and 7 from J; bases not matched to a gene: 2. The CDR3 DNA reads TGCGCCAGCAGCTCGACAGGGGGGAATTCACCCCTCCACTTT. Translating it yields CASSSTGGNSPLHF.

The rearrangement links TRBV9 to TRBJ1-4; no reliable D call. Germline CDR1 reads SGDLS; CDR2 reads YYNGEE. V was shortened by 1 base and J by 4 bases, with 5 bases between the two germline ends. The CDR3 totals 13 residues. The CDR3 nucleotides are TGTGCCAGCAGCGTAAGACTTAATGAAAAACTGTTTTTT. Translated: CASSVRLNEKLFF.

The chain employs TRBV7-8 and TRBJ2-7; 10 bases fit TRBD2. This CDR3 region has 14 residues. Germline values: CDR1 SGHVS, CDR2 FQNEAQ. Trimming took 5 bases from V and 3 from J; bases not matched to a gene: 4. CDR3 in DNA: TGTGCCAGCAGCCGGACTAGCGGATTCTACGAGCAGTACTTC. Its protein is CASSRTSGFYEQYF.

In this sample, this clone turned up once. The chain is built from TRBV28 and TRBJ2-1; 9 bases are a match to TRBD1. CDR1 and CDR2 (germline): MDHEN, SYDVKM. V was clipped by 3 bases and J by 8 bases; unmatched bases: 11. This CDR3 has 16 amino acids. The CDR3 sequence is CASSFPGDRDDDEQFF. The CDR3 DNA is TGTGCCAGCAGTTTCCCTGGGGACAGGGATGATGATGAGCAGTTCTTC.

Within the sample, this clone is medium-sized. This chain joins TRBV7-3 and TRBJ1-4; 7 nucleotides agree with TRBD1. V was pared by 5 bases and J by 5 bases, with 5 bases of the junction left unmatched. This CDR3 has 14 residues. Germline values: CDR1 SGHTA, CDR2 FQGTGA. The CDR3 DNA reads as TGTGCCAGCAGCCACAGGGGTAAGAATGAAAAACTGTTTTTT. Translating it yields CASSHRGKNEKLFF.

This clone was detected a few times. The V call is TRBV24-1, the J call TRBJ2-3; no firm D call. The ends were cut back, 5 bases at V and 0 bases at J, with 8 bases in the middle. The CDR3 extends over 14 amino acids. Germline V lookup: CDR1 KGHDR, CDR2 SFDVKD. The CDR3 region is CATSVGSSTDTQYF. The CDR3 nucleotides read TGTGCCACCAGTGTAGGGTCTAGCACAGATACGCAGTATTTT.